The 30 T cell receptor beta chains below were found in one sample sequenced in a study of control samples from healthy donors and cancer patients. TCRdb's copy holds only in-frame clones and misses some; the assay was immunoSEQ multiplex PCR. Among about 160,000 clones, 92% were seen once, and the ten largest hold 0.68%. The sequencing input was blood. These TCRs come from a young woman in good health.

This clone was recorded only once. The chain is built from TRBV12-3 or TRBV12-4 and TRBJ2-4; no firm D call. The CDR3 covers 12 residues. The germline V and J ends were trimmed by 1 base and 9 bases, with 7 bases remaining between them. The chain's CDR3 is CASSLGGGIQYF. The CDR3 coding sequence is TGTGCCAGCAGTTTAGGCGGCGGCATTCAGTACTTC.

The CDR3 is CASSDRGAEAFF. The DNA of the CDR3 is TGTGCCAGCAGTGACAGGGGCGCTGAAGCTTTCTTT. This rearrangement joins TRBV2 to TRBJ1-1, with a possible D match to TRBD1 (6 bases). The CDR3 is made up of 12 amino acids. Between the trimmed V and J ends, which lost 3 bases and 6 bases, there was a span of 8 bases. Per germline, CDR1 SNHLY and CDR2 FYNNEI.

V is TRBV19 and J is TRBJ1-5; D gene ambiguous. The CDR3 loop spans 15 amino acids. CDR1 is LNHDA, CDR2 SQIVND, per germline (reference sequence). V lost 3 bases to trimming and J lost 2 bases, with 11 bases between them. The CDR3: CASSMAGVGNQPQHF. CDR3 sequence (DNA): TGTGCCAGTAGTATGGCCGGGGTTGGCAATCAGCCCCAGCATTTT.

This clone showed up just a few times. The rearrangement uses TRBV28 and TRBJ2-1; D is perhaps TRBD2 (7 bases). Looked up from germline, CDR1 is MDHEN and CDR2 is SYDVKM. The ends were cut back, 7 bases at V and 7 bases at J, with 14 bases in the middle. This CDR3 spans 13 amino acids. In DNA form, the CDR3 reads TGTGCCAGCACCTTGGGGGGGGCAAATGAGCAGTTCTTC. Amino acids: CASTLGGANEQFF.

This clone has just a few counts. The CDR3 reads CASSEAGHNEKLFF. The CDR3 DNA reads TGTGCCAGCAGTGAAGCCGGGCATAATGAAAAACTGTTTTTT. The chain has TRBV25-1 and TRBJ1-4, with D unclear. This CDR3 is 14 amino acids long. Germline V CDR1 and CDR2: MGHDK, SYGVNS. The V end lost 2 bases, the J end lost 4 bases, and 8 bases lay between the germline ends.

The chain uses TRBV7-9 and TRBJ2-7; D is possibly TRBD1 (6 bases). V was cut by 7 bases and J by 2 bases, with 9 bases left in between. The CDR3 has 12 residues. Looked up from germline, CDR1 is SEHNR and CDR2 is FQNEAQ (reference sequence). CDR3 nucleotides: TGTGCCAGCACAGGGGATCCCTACGAGCAGTACTTC. It yields the protein CASTGDPYEQYF.

The genes are TRBV27 and TRBJ2-6; D is unclear. Trimming removed 5 bases at V and 0 bases at J, with 11 bases between. The germline gives CDR1 MNHEY, CDR2 SMNVEV (reference sequence). This CDR3 contains 16 residues. The CDR3 DNA reads as TGTGCCAGCAGTACCCTTAGCTTCTCTGGGGCCAACGTCCTGACTTTC. This codes for CASSTLSFSGANVLTF.

The V gene is TRBV27, the J gene TRBJ2-7, with TRBD1 identical over 9 bases. With 6 bases clipped from V and 2 bases from J, the junction kept 20 bases outside the gene matches. This CDR3 is built from 19 residues. From germline, CDR1 is MNHEY and CDR2 SMNVEV (reference sequence). This chain's CDR3 is CASSSPNRGRSIRTYEQYF. For the CDR3, the DNA is TGTGCCAGCAGCTCCCCGAACAGGGGGCGGTCGATAAGGACCTACGAGCAGTACTTC.

The rearrangement links TRBV28 to TRBJ1-5; maybe TRBD1 (6 bases). Trimming removed 5 bases from V and 1 base from J, with 21 bases in between. The CDR3 contains 18 residues. CDR1 is MDHEN, CDR2 SYDVKM, per germline. The CDR3 here is CASSPHPEGVYSNQPQHF. CDR3 DNA: TGTGCCAGCAGTCCCCACCCGGAGGGGGTCTACAGCAATCAGCCCCAGCATTTT. Supplemented by reference TRBV28 and TRBJ1-5, the full variable domain reads DVKVTQSSRYLVKRTGEKVFLECVQDMDHENMFWYRQDPGLGLRLIYFSYDVKMKEKGDIPEGYSVSREKKERFSLILESASTNQTSMYLCASSPHPEGVYSNQPQHFGDGTRLSIL.

The rearrangement uses TRBV5-4 and TRBJ2-7; D is undetermined. V lost 3 bases and J lost 6, with 16 bases in between. The CDR3 length is 14 residues. The V gene's germline CDR1 is SGHNT and CDR2 YYREEE (reference sequence). This CDR3 reads CASSSKLGPGEQYF. The CDR3 nucleotides are TGTGCCAGCAGCTCCAAGTTGGGTCCGGGCGAGCAGTACTTC.

The chain links TRBV5-6 to TRBJ2-1; 10 nucleotides line up with TRBD1. The CDR3 runs to 15 residues. Trimming took 5 bases from V and 2 from J; bases not matched to a gene: 4. CDR1 and CDR2 (germline): SGHDT, YYEEEE. CDR3 residues: CASSYGQGAYNEQFF. Here the CDR3 DNA reads TGTGCCAGCAGTTACGGACAGGGGGCCTACAATGAGCAGTTCTTC.

This clone was counted only a few times. This sequence joins TRBV7-3 and TRBJ2-1, with 9 bases lining up with TRBD2. CDR3 length: 17 residues. Unmatched junction bases numbered 10, after V lost 0 bases and J lost 7 bases. Germline V gene lookup returns CDR1 SGHTA and CDR2 FQGTGA. This CDR3 reads CASSLTVTASGKNEQFF. The CDR3, as DNA: TGTGCCAGCAGCTTAACCGTTACGGCTAGCGGGAAAAATGAGCAGTTCTTC.

This rearrangement joins TRBV27 to TRBJ1-3; D uncertain. The CDR3 covers 15 residues. Germline CDR1 is MNHEY and CDR2 is SMNVEV (reference sequence). The V end lost 0 bases, the J end lost 3 bases, and 9 bases lay between the germline ends. The CDR3 DNA follows: TGTGCCAGCAGTTTATCCGGGTTGGTTGGAAACACCATATATTTT. It specifies CASSLSGLVGNTIYF.

The DNA of the CDR3 is TGTGCCAGCACTACAGGGGTGGGTGAAAAACTGTTTTTT. Translating it yields CASTTGVGEKLFF. The chain links TRBV2 to TRBJ1-4; 7 bases line up with TRBD1. From germline, CDR1 is SNHLY and CDR2 FYNNEI. This CDR3 has 13 amino acids. V lost 7 bases, J lost 7 bases, and 6 bases stayed unmatched.

The chain combines TRBV28 with TRBJ2-2; tentatively, D is TRBD1 (6 bases). This CDR3 is built from 14 residues. Germline CDR1 and CDR2: MDHEN and SYDVKM. V was trimmed by 5 bases and J by 6 bases, leaving 13 bases between them. The CDR3 DNA follows: TGTGCCAGCAGTCAAGACAGGTCATCCGGGGAGCTGTTTTTT. Translation gives CASSQDRSSGELFF.

V is TRBV18 and J is TRBJ2-1; 15 bases align to TRBD2. CDR1 and CDR2 (germline): KGHSH, LQKENI. V lost 5 bases and J lost 5; bases outside the gene matches: 4. This CDR3 region has 16 residues. The DNA for the CDR3 is TGTGCCAGCTCAACCGGACTAGCGGGAGGGAACAATGAGCAGTTCTTC. Its protein product is CASSTGLAGGNNEQFF. Supplemented by reference TRBV18 and TRBJ2-1, the full variable domain reads NAGVMQNPRHLVRRRGQEARLRCSPMKGHSHVYWYRQLPEEGLKFMVYLQKENIIDESGMPKERFSAEFPKEGPSILRIQQVVRGDSAAYFCASSTGLAGGNNEQFFGPGTRLTVL.

The chain uses TRBV10-2 and TRBJ2-1; 8 bases map to TRBD2. The CDR3 is 15 amino acids. Germline assignment: CDR1 WSHSY and CDR2 SAAADI. V shed 2 bases, J shed 7 bases, and the junction held 7 bases outside the gene matches. The CDR3 coding sequence is TGCGCCAGCAGTGAGGAACTAGCGGATGGAAATGAGCAGTTCTTC. Translated: CASSEELADGNEQFF.

V and J are TRBV5-1 and TRBJ1-3; 8 bases fit TRBD1. This CDR3 is 15 amino acids long. The trim removed 4 bases at V and 4 bases at J, leaving 7 bases unmatched. Germline V gene lookup returns CDR1 SGHRS and CDR2 YFSETQ. The CDR3 nucleotides read TGCGCCAGCAGCCGAACGACAGGGGAAGGAAACACCATATATTTT. Its protein product is CASSRTTGEGNTIYF.

The rearrangement joins TRBV3-1 (or the pseudogene TRBV3-2) to TRBJ2-1; D may match TRBD1 or TRBD2 (5 bases each). Trimming removed 1 base from V and 9 bases from J, with 16 bases in between. Germline CDR1 and CDR2: LGHDT and YNNKEL (reference sequence). This CDR3 comprises 15 residues. The CDR3 region is CASSQAGASGGEQFF. Here the CDR3 DNA reads TGTGCCAGCAGCCAAGCCGGGGCCAGCGGCGGTGAGCAGTTCTTC.

This sequence joins TRBV6-5 and TRBJ2-1; TRBD2 is a possible D gene (7 bases). V gave up 8 bases and J gave up 7 bases, with 21 bases separating them. Germline V gives CDR1 MNHEY, CDR2 SVGAGI. This CDR3 has 15 amino acids. CDR3 nucleotide sequence: TGTGCCAGCCTCCCGTCTAGCGGAGGGGGAAATGAGCAGTTCTTC. Translated: CASLPSSGGGNEQFF.

This clone appeared once. The chain links TRBV9 to TRBJ2-7; 9 nucleotides match TRBD2. CDR1 and CDR2 from the germline V gene are SGDLS and YYNGEE. V was pared by 0 bases and J by 4 bases, with 11 bases of the junction left unmatched. The CDR3 consists of 17 residues. The CDR3 sequence: CASSVGHQTSGSYEQYF. DNA of the CDR3: TGTGCCAGCAGCGTAGGTCACCAGACTAGCGGATCGTACGAGCAGTACTTC.

The chain combines TRBV19 with TRBJ1-1; D call uncertain. The CDR3 runs to 12 residues. The germline gives CDR1 LNHDA, CDR2 SQIVND (reference sequence). V was shortened by 3 bases and J by 9 bases, with 11 bases between the two germline ends. CDR3 coding DNA: TGTGCCAGTAGTATGTACGGCAGTAAAGCTTTCTTT. Translated, it gives CASSMYGSKAFF.

The chain joins TRBV28 to TRBJ1-3; D remains unclear. The CDR3 is made up of 12 amino acids. Germline lookup yields CDR1 MDHEN and CDR2 SYDVKM. The V gene lost 2 bases and the J gene lost 4 bases, with 3 bases spanning the gap. CDR3 sequence: CASSLGGNTIYF. The CDR3 DNA reads as TGTGCCAGCAGTTTAGGGGGAAACACCATATATTTT.

The chain recombines TRBV7-9 with TRBJ2-3, with 8 bases identical to TRBD1. The germline V gene has CDR1 SEHNR and CDR2 FQNEAQ (reference sequence). Trimming removed 6 bases from V and 6 bases from J; junction bases left unmatched: 5. The CDR3 runs 13 residues. CDR3 sequence (DNA): TGTGCCAGCAGGGAGACAGGGGAGGATACGCAGTATTTT. It encodes CASRETGEDTQYF.

The chain is built from TRBV7-8 and TRBJ1-3, with no clear D. Trimming pared 2 bases from V and 0 bases from J, leaving 14 bases between. CDR3 size: 17 residues. The V gene's germline CDR1 is SGHVS and CDR2 FQNEAQ. The CDR3 coding sequence is TGTGCCAGCAGCTTATTGACCGCAACGACCTCTGGAAACACCATATATTTT. Translating gives CASSLLTATTSGNTIYF. Variable domain in full (rest from reference TRBV7-8 and TRBJ1-3): GAGVSQSPRYKVAKRGQDVALRCDPISGHVSLFWYQQALGQGPEFLTYFQNEAQLDKSGLPSDRFFAERPEGSVSTLKIQRTQQEDSAVYLCASSLLTATTSGNTIYFGEGSWLTVV.

This sequence joins TRBV11-2 and TRBJ2-7; the D gene is possibly TRBD1 (6 bases). Trimming took 5 bases from V and 5 from J, leaving 16 bases between them. This CDR3 spans 14 amino acids. Looked up from germline, CDR1 is SGHAT and CDR2 is FQNNGV. CDR3 DNA sequence: TGTGCCAGCAGCCCCTCCGCAGGGGACCACGAGCAGTACTTC. Translation: CASSPSAGDHEQYF. The full variable domain, with the rest looked up from reference TRBV11-2 and TRBJ2-7, is EAGVAQSPRYKIIEKRQSVAFWCNPISGHATLYWYQQILGQGPKLLIQFQNNGVVDDSQLPKDRFSAERLKGVDSTLKIQPAKLEDSAVYLCASSPSAGDHEQYFGPGTRLTVT.

The chain is built from TRBV7-9 and TRBJ1-1; D is ambiguous. This CDR3 comprises 15 residues. The germline V and J ends were trimmed by 1 base and 11 bases, with 20 bases remaining between them. CDR1 and CDR2 from the germline V gene are SEHNR and FQNEAQ (reference sequence). CDR3 DNA sequence: TGTGCCAGCAGCTTAGACGGCAGTGTGTATATGAATGCTTTCTTT. This codes for CASSLDGSVYMNAFF.

Of note for this clone: One end of the junction is discordant with germline, which a read error may explain. The genes are TRBV7-7 and TRBJ2-7, with D perhaps TRBD1 (5 bases). Germline V gene lookup returns CDR1 SSHAT and CDR2 FNYEAQ (reference sequence). The CDR3 has 16 residues. The CDR3 protein is CASSLVQGVSLYEQYF. The DNA of the CDR3 is TGTGCTAGCAGCTTAGTACAAGGGGTGTCCCTATACGAGCAGTACTTC.

The rearrangement links TRBV6-1 to TRBJ1-1; no reliable D call. The CDR3 has 14 amino acids. Germline V gene data show CDR1 as MNHNS and CDR2 as SASEGT. V was trimmed by 2 bases and J by 0 bases, leaving 7 bases between them. The CDR3 protein is CASSENSVNTEAFF. In DNA, the CDR3 is TGTGCCAGCAGTGAAAATTCAGTGAACACTGAAGCTTTCTTT.

The chain carries TRBV10-1 and TRBJ2-1, with D possibly being TRBD1 or TRBD2 (5 bases each). The CDR3 totals 15 residues. With 2 bases removed from V and 6 bases from J, the gap between germline ends came to 14 bases. The germline CDR1 and CDR2 sequences are WNHNN and SYGVQD (reference sequence). The chain's CDR3 is CASSEDSPRGNEQFF. CDR3 DNA sequence: TGCGCCAGCAGTGAGGACTCCCCGAGGGGCAATGAGCAGTTCTTC.